This T cell receptor beta chain derives from a study of graft-versus-host responses after intestinal transplantation. Study results and caveats: Recipient marrow harbored GvH clones, some of which surfaced first in ileum or blood.

Remarks on this clone: Its antigen is still unknown.

TCRdb keeps only in-frame clones here, not all; method: immunoSEQ multiplex PCR. Among about 89,000 clones listed, approximately 94% were seen once. The germline V gene has CDR1 MDHEN and CDR2 SYDVKM. Trimming cost V 8 bases and J 3 bases, with 19 bases left between them. The CDR3 consists of 16 residues. The rearrangement uses TRBV28 and TRBJ2-2; D is ambiguous. The sample here was unstimulated CD4+ T cells sorted from spleen or lymph node cells, taken before transplant. This TCR was sampled from a human donor who was the organ donor for an intestinal transplant. CDR3 residues: CASLMYWGRDTGELFF. The CDR3 coding sequence is TGTGCCAGCCTCATGTACTGGGGAAGGGACACCGGGGAGCTGTTTTTT.